The 32 T cell receptor beta chains presented below share a single source sample, sequenced in a study of early T cells in non-severe SARS-CoV-2 infection. TCRdb recomputed calls from the 5' RACE reads with MiXCR, one row per CDR3 protein. The sample gives about 70,000 distinct CDR3 sequences, 5% of which show up once; less than 9.5% is in the top ten. The sequencing used whole blood, collected at baseline. These receptors were taken from an adult who was a healthcare worker with PCR-confirmed SARS-CoV-2 infection or an uninfected control (not recorded which).

The V gene is TRBV28, the J gene TRBJ2-7; D remains ambiguous. Germline V gives CDR1 MDHEN, CDR2 SYDVKM. This CDR3 contains 15 residues. Trimming stripped 3 bases from V and 3 bases from J, with 15 bases between. The CDR3 DNA reads as TGTGCCAGCAGTTTTAGATCCCGGGCCGTCTACGAGCAGTACTTC. It yields the protein CASSFRSRAVYEQYF.

The table lists this clonotype with many counts. The CDR3 coding sequence is TGTGCCAGCAGCTCGACGACCCGGCACGAGCAGTACTTC. It encodes CASSSTTRHEQYF. The J gene is TRBJ2-7, the V gene TRBV11-2; D ambiguous. V lost 4 bases to trimming and J lost 5 bases, with 12 bases between them. Germline V gene sequence: CDR1 SGHAT, CDR2 FQNNGV. This CDR3 spans 13 amino acids.

The rearrangement uses TRBV2 and TRBJ2-2; unclear D gene. V was trimmed by 3 bases and J by 4 bases, leaving 9 bases between them. From germline, CDR1 is SNHLY and CDR2 FYNNEI. The CDR3 runs to 14 residues. The CDR3 nucleotides read TGTGCCAGCAGTGACAGGTTCAGCACCGGGGAGCTGTTTTTT. It codes for CASSDRFSTGELFF.

This clonotype was seen ten or more times. This chain links TRBV20-1 with TRBJ2-1; D is undetermined. Germline loops: CDR1 DFQATT, CDR2 SNEGSKA (reference sequence). V lost 3 bases to trimming and J lost 4 bases, with 10 bases between them. This CDR3 spans 13 amino acids. In DNA, the CDR3 is TGCAGTGCTAGGCCCATGAATTACAATGAGCAGTTCTTC. It yields the protein CSARPMNYNEQFF.

This clonotype was counted only a few times. The genes are TRBV13 and TRBJ2-1; D might be TRBD1 (8 bases). This CDR3 spans 17 amino acids. V lost 5 bases and J lost 3, with 20 bases in between. Looked up from germline, CDR1 is PRHDT and CDR2 is FYEKMQ (reference sequence). CDR3 in amino acids: CASSPQYRGDYYNEQFF. CDR3 coding DNA: TGTGCCAGCAGCCCCCAATACAGGGGGGACTACTACAATGAGCAGTTCTTC.

In this sample, this clonotype turned up many times. The chain joins TRBV25-1 to TRBJ2-5; D is undetermined. The CDR3 is 11 amino acids. V dropped 4 bases and J dropped 5 bases, with 5 bases sitting between them. Germline V gene sequence: CDR1 MGHDK, CDR2 SYGVNS. CDR3 nucleotides: TGTGCCAGCAGTGTTGCGGAGACCCAGTACTTC. Protein product: CASSVAETQYF.

This clonotype has a count of ten or more. The rearrangement uses TRBV12-3 or TRBV12-4 and TRBJ1-5; 7 bases are a match to TRBD1. The ends lost 8 bases at V and 3 bases at J; junction bases unmatched: 1. The CDR3 is made up of 12 amino acids. The CDR3 coding sequence is TGTGCCAGCCAGGGGGTCAATCAGCCCCAGCATTTT. Amino acid sequence: CASQGVNQPQHF.

In this sample, this clonotype turned up many times. The J gene is TRBJ1-5, the V gene TRBV6-5, with TRBD1 as a possible D gene (6 bases). Germline values: CDR1 MNHEY, CDR2 SVGAGI. Trimming removed 0 bases from V and 3 bases from J, with 9 bases in between. The CDR3 has 15 amino acids. For the CDR3, the DNA is TGTGCCAGCAGTTACTCGGACAGCCCCAATCAGCCCCAGCATTTT. Amino acid sequence: CASSYSDSPNQPQHF.

The rearrangement uses TRBV4-1 and TRBJ1-6, with TRBD1 identical over 10 bases. The CDR3 runs 16 residues. Losses at the gene ends were 1 base for V and 6 bases for J; bases not matched to a gene: 3. CDR1 is MGHRA, CDR2 YSYEKL, per germline. Here the CDR3 reads CASSQVWTGGNSPLHF. In DNA form, the CDR3 reads TGCGCCAGCAGCCAAGTGTGGACAGGGGGTAATTCACCCCTCCACTTT.

This clonotype appeared many times. Here the CDR3 DNA reads TGTGCCAGCAGCTTAGGGGTGGGTCAGCCCCAGCATTTT. It codes for CASSLGVGQPQHF. The gene calls are TRBV7-9 and TRBJ1-5; D ambiguous. Trimming removed 1 base at V and 6 bases at J, with 7 bases between. The germline V gene has CDR1 SEHNR and CDR2 FQNEAQ (reference sequence). The CDR3 totals 13 residues.

This clonotype was observed many times. V gene TRBV5-5 combines with J gene TRBJ1-6; no clear D. Trimming took 0 bases from V and 7 from J, leaving 11 bases between them. Germline lookup yields CDR1 SGHKS and CDR2 YYEKEE (reference sequence). The CDR3 spans 15 residues. The CDR3 nucleotides read TGTGCCAGCAGCTTGGACTGGACGGAAAATTCACCCCTCCACTTT. Its protein is CASSLDWTENSPLHF.

This clonotype was seen a few times. V is TRBV30 and J is TRBJ1-1; TRBD1 matches at 7 bases. The germline CDR1 and CDR2 sequences are GTSNPN and SVGIG (reference sequence). The junction had 8 bases not matched to a gene; V was cut back by 4 bases and J by 6 bases. The CDR3 runs to 13 residues. The CDR3: CAWKDTGVPEAFF. Here the CDR3 DNA reads TGTGCCTGGAAGGACACAGGGGTCCCTGAAGCTTTCTTT.

This chain uses TRBV19 with TRBJ1-5; 8 bases align to TRBD1. In germline, CDR1 is LNHDA, CDR2 SQIVND (reference sequence). J was trimmed by 4 bases and V by 10 bases; bases with no gene match: 6. The CDR3 loop spans 13 amino acids. This CDR3 is CAIDRGWNQPQHF. For the CDR3, the DNA is TGTGCCATAGACAGGGGTTGGAATCAGCCCCAGCATTTT.

The table lists this clonotype with many counts. The V call is TRBV6-1, the J call TRBJ2-2; maybe TRBD1 (6 bases). Germline V gene sequence: CDR1 MNHNS, CDR2 SASEGT. V gave up 11 bases and J gave up 6 bases, with 16 bases separating them. The CDR3 loop spans 13 amino acids. The CDR3 sequence: CAGLIGGSGELFF. The CDR3 coding sequence is TGTGCCGGACTGATAGGGGGTTCCGGGGAGCTGTTTTTT.

This clonotype came up many times. The rearrangement uses TRBV20-1 and TRBJ2-7, with D possibly matching TRBD2 (6 bases). CDR1 and CDR2 (germline): DFQATT, SNEGSKA (reference sequence). The CDR3 covers 10 residues. Trimming pared 6 bases from V and 5 bases from J, leaving 8 bases between. The CDR3 sequence: CSAGGDEQYF. DNA of the CDR3: TGCAGTGCAGGAGGGGACGAGCAGTACTTC.

This clonotype was recorded many times. The genes are TRBV28 and TRBJ2-3; TRBD1 aligns across 8 bases. Germline assignment: CDR1 MDHEN and CDR2 SYDVKM. The V gene end was trimmed by 4 bases and the J gene end by 2 bases; junction bases not matched to a gene: 11. This CDR3 has 17 residues. The CDR3 DNA reads as TGTGCCAGCAGTTCACAGGGGGACAGCTACCCCACAGATACGCAGTATTTT. Residues: CASSSQGDSYPTDTQYF.

This clonotype was seen only a few times. The chain is built from TRBV6-2 or TRBV6-3 and TRBJ2-5, with 13 bases fitting TRBD2. The CDR3 loop spans 15 amino acids. Germline-derived CDR1 and CDR2 are MNHEY and SVGEGT. V shed 0 bases, J shed 5 bases, and the junction held 0 bases outside the gene matches. CDR3 DNA sequence: TGTGCCAGCAGTTACTCACTAGCGGGAGGGGAGACCCAGTACTTC. Translating it yields CASSYSLAGGETQYF.

This clonotype was seen a few times. The chain recombines TRBV9 with TRBJ1-1; 11 bases are shared with TRBD1. V dropped 4 bases and J dropped 1; count of bases not matched to a gene: 12. From germline, CDR1 is SGDLS and CDR2 YYNGEE. The CDR3 spans 18 residues. As DNA, the CDR3 is TGTGCCAGCAGCCCCTTAGTGGGACAGGGGGTAGGGAACACTGAAGCTTTCTTT. It codes for CASSPLVGQGVGNTEAFF. Combining the CDR3 with reference TRBV9 and TRBJ1-1 gives the whole variable domain DSGVTQTPKHLITATGQRVTLRCSPRSGDLSVYWYQQSLDQGLQFLIQYYNGEERAKGNILERFSAQQFPDLHSELNLSSLELGDSALYFCASSPLVGQGVGNTEAFFGQGTRLTVV.

Ten or more counts support this clonotype. The chain recombines TRBV7-9 with TRBJ1-2; weak D call: TRBD1 (5 bases). Per the germline V gene, CDR1 is SEHNR and CDR2 is FQNEAQ (reference sequence). Trimming shortened V by 5 bases and J by 2 bases, and 9 bases separated the two germline ends. The CDR3 sequence is 13 residues long. CDR3 residues: CASSRGVNYGYTF. The CDR3 DNA sequence: TGTGCCAGCAGCAGGGGAGTGAACTATGGCTACACCTTC.

The rearrangement links TRBV6-8 to TRBJ1-1; D possibly corresponds to TRBD1 (5 bases). There are 17 residues in the CDR3. V lost 2 bases and J lost 0, with 16 bases in between. Germline V CDR1 and CDR2: MNHGY, SAAAGT. The CDR3 nucleotides are TGTGCCAGCAGTTACCCAGACAGAATGGAGATGAACACTGAAGCTTTCTTT. Translated, it gives CASSYPDRMEMNTEAFF.

V usage is TRBV5-1 and J usage is TRBJ2-7, with D maybe TRBD1 (7 bases). Trimming stripped 7 bases from V and 7 bases from J, with 21 bases between. CDR1 and CDR2 (germline): SGHRS, YFSETQ. The CDR3 has 14 amino acids. For the CDR3, the DNA is TGCGCCAGCCGCCCTAGGAGGGAACAGGGGGAGCAGTACTTC. This gives the protein CASRPRREQGEQYF.

This clonotype was counted at least ten times. This rearrangement joins TRBV7-2 to TRBJ1-3, with D possibly being TRBD1 (5 bases). Germline CDR1 SGHTA, CDR2 FQGNSA. V lost 2 bases to trimming and J lost 0 bases, with 11 bases between them. The CDR3 loop spans 16 amino acids. The CDR3 protein is CASSLTGGNSGNTIYF. In DNA, the CDR3 is TGTGCCAGCAGCTTAACCGGGGGTAACTCTGGAAACACCATATATTTT.

The J gene is TRBJ1-5, the V gene TRBV6-1; no firm D call. Germline assignment: CDR1 MNHNS and CDR2 SASEGT. The V end lost 2 bases, the J end lost 5 bases, and 13 bases lay between the germline ends. The CDR3 is 15 residues long. The CDR3 loop reads CASSEIGRTDQPQHF. In DNA form, the CDR3 reads TGTGCCAGCAGTGAAATAGGGCGGACCGATCAGCCCCAGCATTTT.

The rearrangement joins TRBV29-1 to TRBJ2-5; maybe TRBD1 (5 bases). Per the germline V gene, CDR1 is SQVTM and CDR2 is ANQGSEA. V lost 2 bases and J 5 bases, leaving 9 bases between the germline ends. The CDR3 is 12 residues long. DNA for the CDR3: TGCAGCGTTGAAAAGGGGCTCGAGACCCAGTACTTC. Translating it yields CSVEKGLETQYF.

In this sample, this clonotype is medium-sized. The gene calls are TRBV18 and TRBJ1-2, with D perhaps TRBD1 (6 bases). Germline CDR1 reads KGHSH; CDR2 reads LQKENI. V dropped 0 bases and J dropped 8 bases, with 19 bases sitting between them. CDR3 length: 16 amino acids. Here the CDR3 DNA reads TGTGCCAGCTCACCACCGGGCTCTTGGGGGGCTGACGGCTACACCTTC. This encodes CASSPPGSWGADGYTF.

The chain employs TRBV4-1 and TRBJ1-2; tentatively, D is TRBD1 (6 bases). V dropped 5 bases and J dropped 8 bases, with 18 bases sitting between them. Germline-derived CDR1 and CDR2 are MGHRA and YSYEKL. CDR3 size: 14 residues. The CDR3, as DNA: TGCGCCAGCAGCTCAGCCGCAGGGGAGAGCGGCTACACCTTC. Translation gives CASSSAAGESGYTF.

This clonotype has a handful of counts. V and J are TRBV6-5 and TRBJ2-7; D call uncertain. V was trimmed by 4 bases and J by 6 bases, leaving 16 bases between them. Germline values: CDR1 MNHEY, CDR2 SVGAGI. This CDR3 comprises 14 residues. The CDR3: CASSFTSAGTEQYF. CDR3 DNA: TGTGCCAGCAGTTTTACCTCGGCTGGTACCGAGCAGTACTTC.

This clonotype was detected only a few times. The rearrangement links TRBV2 to TRBJ2-3, with TRBD2 identical over 12 bases. The CDR3 loop spans 15 amino acids. From germline, CDR1 is SNHLY and CDR2 FYNNEI. V shed 4 bases and J 8 bases; nucleotides not matched to a gene: 7. The CDR3 protein is CASSVASGRASTQYF. The CDR3 coding sequence is TGTGCCAGCAGTGTGGCTAGCGGGAGGGCCTCTACGCAGTATTTT.

V and J are TRBV12-3 or TRBV12-4 and TRBJ2-3; perhaps TRBD2 as D (7 bases). The CDR3 is 14 residues long. The V end lost 6 bases, the J end lost 4 bases, and 14 bases lay between the germline ends. The chain's CDR3 is CASRRGGGSDTQYF. In DNA form, the CDR3 reads TGTGCCAGCAGGCGAGGGGGGGGCTCAGATACGCAGTATTTT.

This clonotype was detected ten times or more. V is TRBV25-1 and J is TRBJ2-1; 7 bases are a match to TRBD2. The length of the CDR3 is 16 residues. V lost 4 bases, J lost 4 bases, and 10 bases stayed unmatched. Germline assignment: CDR1 MGHDK and CDR2 SYGVNS. CDR3 nucleotides: TGTGCCAGCAGTGGGGAGGGGAGGGCCGATTACAATGAGCAGTTCTTC. Its protein is CASSGEGRADYNEQFF.

This clonotype appeared many times. This chain joins TRBV19 and TRBJ2-1, with a tentative D call TRBD2 (6 bases). The CDR3 totals 14 residues. Trimming removed 5 bases at V and 9 bases at J, with 17 bases between. Germline lookup yields CDR1 LNHDA and CDR2 SQIVND (reference sequence). CDR3 residues: CASSPPGALAEQFF. The CDR3, as DNA: TGTGCCAGTAGTCCACCGGGAGCCTTGGCTGAGCAGTTCTTC.

The gene calls are TRBV27 and TRBJ2-1; 11 bases match TRBD2. The ends lost 4 bases at V and 7 bases at J; junction bases unmatched: 3. The CDR3 length is 14 residues. Germline CDR1 MNHEY, CDR2 SMNVEV (reference sequence). The CDR3 DNA is TGTGCCAGCAGTTCTAGCGGGAGGAGAAATGAGCAGTTCTTC. It codes for CASSSSGRRNEQFF.